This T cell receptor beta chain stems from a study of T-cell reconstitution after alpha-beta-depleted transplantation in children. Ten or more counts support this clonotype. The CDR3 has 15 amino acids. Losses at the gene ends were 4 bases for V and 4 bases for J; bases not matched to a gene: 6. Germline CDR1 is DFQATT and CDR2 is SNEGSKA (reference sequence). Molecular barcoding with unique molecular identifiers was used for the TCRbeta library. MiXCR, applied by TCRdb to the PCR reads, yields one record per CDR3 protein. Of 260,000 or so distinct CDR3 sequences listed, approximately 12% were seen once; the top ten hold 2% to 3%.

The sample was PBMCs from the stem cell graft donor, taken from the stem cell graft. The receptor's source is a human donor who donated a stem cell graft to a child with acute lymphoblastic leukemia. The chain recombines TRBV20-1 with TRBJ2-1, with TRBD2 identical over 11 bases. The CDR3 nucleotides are TGCAGTGCTACTCCCGCTAGCGGGAGGTACAATGAGCAGTTCTTC. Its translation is CSATPASGRYNEQFF.